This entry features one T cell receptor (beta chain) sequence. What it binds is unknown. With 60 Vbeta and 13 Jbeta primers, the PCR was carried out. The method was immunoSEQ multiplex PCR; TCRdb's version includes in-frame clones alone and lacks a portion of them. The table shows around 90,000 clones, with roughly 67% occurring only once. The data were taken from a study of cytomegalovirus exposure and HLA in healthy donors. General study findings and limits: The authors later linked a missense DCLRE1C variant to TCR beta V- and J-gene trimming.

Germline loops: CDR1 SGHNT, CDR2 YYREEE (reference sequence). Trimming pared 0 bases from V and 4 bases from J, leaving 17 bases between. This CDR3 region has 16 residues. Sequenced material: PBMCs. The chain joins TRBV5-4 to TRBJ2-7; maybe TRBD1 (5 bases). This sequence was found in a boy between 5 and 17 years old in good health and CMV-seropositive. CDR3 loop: CASSLGSKGPEYEQYF. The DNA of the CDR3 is TGTGCCAGCAGCTTGGGCTCCAAGGGGCCCGAATACGAGCAGTACTTC.